This T cell receptor (beta chain) appears in the sequencing data of a study of Ad26.COV2.S vaccination and SARS-CoV-2 variants. Libraries were prepared by immunoSEQ multiplex PCR; TCRdb keeps only in-frame clonotypes and omits some of them. The sample lists nearly 400,000 clones, around 91% occurring once. The treatment denotes: approximately 18 received Ad26.COV2.S at low or high dose, single or two shots; 5 received placebo; per-sample allocation not given. On day 63 after the first injection, vaccine and placebo recipients gave samples. SARS-CoV-2 spike from the Wuhan strain was encoded by the vaccine, an Ad26 vector. The specimen was peripheral blood, collected in a trial of Ad26.COV2.S vaccine versus placebo. This sequence originates from a person aged 18 to 65 who received the Ad26.COV2.S COVID-19 vaccine or a placebo.

The CDR3 nucleotides read TGTGCCAGCAGCTCTACCTTTCGCTCCGGGGAGCTGTTTTTT. Translated, it gives CASSSTFRSGELFF. The chain has TRBV6-5 and TRBJ2-2; D is uncertain. Per the germline V gene, CDR1 is MNHEY and CDR2 is SVGAGI. The V gene lost 6 bases and the J gene lost 6 bases, with 14 bases spanning the gap. This CDR3 comprises 14 residues.